Below, one T cell receptor beta chain is given with its context. This entry is derived from a study of T cell clones after liver transplantation. About the study: HCV positivity affected three of eight recipients; the rest lacked autoimmune or viral indications.

Repertoires were generated with immunoSEQ multiplex PCR, while TCRdb's copy carries only in-frame clones and drops some. Altogether 50,000 or so clones are present, about 86% being singletons, with the ten largest covering over 13%. This TCR came from a human patient who received a liver transplant. Some T cells may be provided by the graft donor. Sequences were derived from CD8+ T cells from blood, sampled 12 months after liver transplant.

For the CDR3, the DNA is TGCAGCGTGACACCCCCAGACAGGGCCTATGGCTACACCTTC. This gives the protein CSVTPPDRAYGYTF. The V call is TRBV29-1, the J call TRBJ1-2; 7 bases agree with TRBD1. The V and J ends lost 6 bases and 4 bases, in that order; junction bases with no gene match: 11. The CDR3 is 14 residues long. Germline CDR1 reads SQVTM; CDR2 reads ANQGSEA. Full variable domain (remainder filled in from reference TRBV29-1 and TRBJ1-2): SAVISQKPSRDICQRGTSLTIQCQVDSQVTMMFWYRQQPGQSLTLIATANQGSEATYESGFVIDKFPISRPNLTFSTLTVSNMSPEDSSIYLCSVTPPDRAYGYTFGSGTRLTVV.